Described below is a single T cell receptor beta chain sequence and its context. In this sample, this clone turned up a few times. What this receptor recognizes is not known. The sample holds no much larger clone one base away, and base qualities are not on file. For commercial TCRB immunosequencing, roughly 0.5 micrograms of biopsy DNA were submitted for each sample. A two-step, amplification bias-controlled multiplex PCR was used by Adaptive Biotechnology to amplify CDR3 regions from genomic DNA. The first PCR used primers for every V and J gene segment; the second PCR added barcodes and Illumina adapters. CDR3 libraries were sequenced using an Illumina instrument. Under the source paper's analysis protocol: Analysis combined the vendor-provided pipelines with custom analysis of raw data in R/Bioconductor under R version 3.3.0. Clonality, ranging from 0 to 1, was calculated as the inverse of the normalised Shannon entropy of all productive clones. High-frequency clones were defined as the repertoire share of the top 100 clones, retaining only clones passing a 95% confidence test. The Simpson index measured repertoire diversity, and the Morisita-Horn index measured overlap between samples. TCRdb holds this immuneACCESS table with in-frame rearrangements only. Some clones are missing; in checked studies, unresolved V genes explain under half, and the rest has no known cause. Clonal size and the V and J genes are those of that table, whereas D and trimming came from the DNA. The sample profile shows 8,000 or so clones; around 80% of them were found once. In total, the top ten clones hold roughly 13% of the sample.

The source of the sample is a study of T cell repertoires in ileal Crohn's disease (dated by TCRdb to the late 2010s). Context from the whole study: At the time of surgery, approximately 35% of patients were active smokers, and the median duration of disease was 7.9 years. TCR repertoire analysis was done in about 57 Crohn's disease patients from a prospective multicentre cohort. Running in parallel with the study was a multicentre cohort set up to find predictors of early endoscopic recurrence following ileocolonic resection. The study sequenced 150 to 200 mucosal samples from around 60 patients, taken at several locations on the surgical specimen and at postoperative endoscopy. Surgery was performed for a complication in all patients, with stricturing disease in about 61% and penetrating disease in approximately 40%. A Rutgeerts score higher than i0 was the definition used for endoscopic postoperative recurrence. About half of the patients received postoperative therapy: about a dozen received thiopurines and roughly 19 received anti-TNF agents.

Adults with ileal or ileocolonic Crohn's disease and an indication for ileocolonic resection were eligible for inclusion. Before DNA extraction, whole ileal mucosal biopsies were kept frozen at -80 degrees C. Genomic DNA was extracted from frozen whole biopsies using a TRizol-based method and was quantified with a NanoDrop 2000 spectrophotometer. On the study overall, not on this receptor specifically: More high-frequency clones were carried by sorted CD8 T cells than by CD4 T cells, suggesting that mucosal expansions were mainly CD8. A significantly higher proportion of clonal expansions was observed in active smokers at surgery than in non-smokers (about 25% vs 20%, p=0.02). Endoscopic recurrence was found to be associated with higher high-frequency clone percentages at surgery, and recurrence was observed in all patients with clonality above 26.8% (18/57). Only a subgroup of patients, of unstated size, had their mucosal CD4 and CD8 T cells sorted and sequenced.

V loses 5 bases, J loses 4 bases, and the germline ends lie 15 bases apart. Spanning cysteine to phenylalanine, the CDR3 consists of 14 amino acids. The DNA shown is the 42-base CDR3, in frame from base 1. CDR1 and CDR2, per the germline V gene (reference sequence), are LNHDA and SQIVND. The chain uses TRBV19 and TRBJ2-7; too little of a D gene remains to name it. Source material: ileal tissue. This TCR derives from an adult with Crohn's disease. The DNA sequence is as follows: TGTGCCAGTAGTCCTCGACACCCTGGGTACGAGCAGTACTTC. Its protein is CASSPRHPGYEQYF.